The rows below give T cell receptor beta chains drawn from one sample of a study of blood T cell repertoires in COVID-19. The assay was immunoSEQ multiplex PCR, and TCRdb's table has in-frame clones only and misses some. The data contain 240,000 or so clones, 86% of them seen just once; the ten biggest clones take up roughly 2%. What was sequenced was PBMCs or T cells enriched from blood (not recorded which). These receptors all stem from a woman in her forties or fifties who had recovered from COVID-19. The conserved cysteine and the conserved F or W are not part of the CDR3 here. A D gene is named only where the DNA matches it firmly.

CDR3aa,d_gene,j_gene,v_gene
ASRGGETQY,NA,TRBJ2-5,TRBV19
ASSSQGYNEQF,TRBD1,TRBJ2-1,TRBV12-3/TRBV12-4
ASSHKRRTGRPNGYT,TRBD1,TRBJ1-2,TRBV6-6
ASTWGLGELF,NA,TRBJ2-2,TRBV2
ASIHQGAGQPQH,TRBD1,TRBJ1-5,TRBV28
ASSLEGQRNTEAF,TRBD1,TRBJ1-1,TRBV5-1
AWSAAGRGDTQY,NA,TRBJ2-3,TRBV30
ASSTRPEGRGTEAF,NA,TRBJ1-1,TRBV21-1
ASSPDRANYGYT,TRBD1,TRBJ1-2,TRBV5-1
ASSAGTENEKLF,TRBD1,TRBJ1-4,TRBV18
ASSQDRSSGNTIY,NA,TRBJ1-3,TRBV5-6
ASSGRTGSLDTQY,TRBD1,TRBJ2-3,TRBV10-1
ASSLGLAGPYEQY,TRBD2,TRBJ2-7,TRBV4-1
ASSVKAGGLNEQF,TRBD2,TRBJ2-1,TRBV9
ASSPGLEPYEQY,NA,TRBJ2-7,TRBV7-7
ASSMLASSNQPQH,NA,TRBJ1-5,TRBV19
SVEGAWAQDTEAF,NA,TRBJ1-1,TRBV29-1
ASSQAWGRGTSGNQPQH,TRBD1,TRBJ1-5,TRBV4-3
ASRSGQLNYGYT,NA,TRBJ1-2,TRBV19
ASSILRTGTTEAF,TRBD1,TRBJ1-1,TRBV5-1